This TCR beta chain appears in the sequencing data of a study of blood T cell repertoires in COVID-19. Study-level information: Collection of acute and convalescent COVID-19 samples took place in the United States, Italy and Spain. Nucleic acid was either cDNA or gDNA, and it came from T cells, B-cell-depleted T cells, or PBMCs.

This CDR3 region has 14 residues. Germline V CDR1 and CDR2: SGHTA, FQGNSA. Trimming removed 9 bases from V and 7 bases from J, with 21 bases in between. Original methodology: Amplification of reference gene primers was used by the study to estimate nucleated cell counts. Assay used: immunoSEQ multiplex PCR; TCRdb lists only in-frame clones, some missing. The V and J calls and clone size were taken over from that table, and D and trimming were inferred from the DNA. The sample lists around 170,000 clones; more than 70% were seen once. V is TRBV7-2 and J is TRBJ1-1; D is possibly TRBD1 (5 bases). This receptor was identified in a man younger than 35 with active or convalescent COVID-19. Material: peripheral blood. The CDR3 DNA follows: TGTGCCAGTAGAGAACGGGCAGGGAGGGTTGAAGCTTTCTTT. This translates into CASRERAGRVEAFF.